This T cell receptor beta chain was observed in a study of response to subunit inactivated influenza vaccine. Study-wide findings and caveats: Seasonal influenza vaccination, on each occasion, was suggested by the authors to recruit few new T cells.

Germline V gives CDR1 DFQATT, CDR2 SNEGSKA (reference sequence). This CDR3 is built from 13 residues. V was cut by 0 bases and J by 1 base, with 6 bases left in between. TCRdb re-called the RT-PCR reads with MiXCR, one entry per CDR3 protein. The table shows approximately 520,000 distinct CDR3 sequences, with over 25% occurring only once. About this clonotype: Its antigen is unidentified.

This sequence was found in a man aged 50 to 60 who received an inactivated influenza vaccine. This material consisted of CD4+ T cells sorted from PBMCs, taken more than 4 days after vaccination. This chain connects TRBV20-1 to TRBJ2-5; D remains ambiguous. CDR3 nucleotide sequence: TGCAGTGCTAGAGACCCTCCCCAAGAGACCCAGTACTTC. This sequence encodes CSARDPPQETQYF.